One sample yielded the 7 T cell receptor beta chains listed below, sequenced in a study of response to subunit inactivated influenza vaccine. Using its own MiXCR run on the RT-PCR reads, TCRdb lists one record per CDR3 protein. The sample has hundreds of thousands of distinct CDR3 sequences; roughly 14% are singletons. Sequencing used PBMCs from blood, obtained approximately 13 days after vaccination. The receptors come from a man aged 50 to 59 who received an inactivated influenza vaccine.

This clonotype has at least ten counts. This chain connects TRBV20-1 to TRBJ2-7, with a weak D call TRBD2 (6 bases). This CDR3 comprises 14 residues. Germline CDR1 reads DFQATT; CDR2 reads SNEGSKA (reference sequence). The V end was cut by 0 bases, the J end by 5 bases, with 14 bases between. In DNA, the CDR3 is TGCAGTGCTAGAGAGGTCGGGAGCGCTAACGAGCAGTACTTC. Translated, it gives CSAREVGSANEQYF.

In this sample, this clonotype turned up a few times. The V gene is TRBV21-1, the J gene TRBJ2-7; TRBD1 is the table's D call and was not checked against the DNA. TRBV21-1 is deemed a pseudogene. The CDR3 contains 22 residues. The CDR3 reads CASSKVPRLGTGSPRSSYEQYF. The DNA of the CDR3 is TGTGCCAGCAGCAAAGTTCCACGATTAGGGACAGGGTCCCCGCGAAGCTCCTACGAGCAGTACTTC.

This clonotype occurred many times. The J gene is TRBJ2-6, the V gene TRBV29-1; 12 nucleotides line up with TRBD1. The CDR3 is 20 amino acids. Germline CDR1 is SQVTM and CDR2 is ANQGSEA. The V segment lost 1 base and the J segment 3 bases; nucleotides outside the gene matches: 13. The CDR3 DNA is TGCAGCGTTGAAGGTGTTATCGGGACAGGGGGCTATCGTGGGGCCAACGTCCTGACTTTC. Residues: CSVEGVIGTGGYRGANVLTF.

This chain joins TRBV10-3 and TRBJ2-3, with D perhaps assigned TRBD1 or TRBD2 (6 bases each). Germline loops: CDR1 ENHRY, CDR2 SYGVKD. CDR3 size: 15 residues. Trimming took 6 bases from V and 0 from J, leaving 13 bases between them. CDR3 sequence: CAISMQGTSTDTQYF. Written as DNA, the CDR3 is TGTGCCATCAGCATGCAGGGGACTAGCACAGATACGCAGTATTTT.

In this sample, this clonotype turned up a few times. The chain combines TRBV7-6 with TRBJ1-6; no clear D. The CDR3 has 14 amino acids. Trimming left V 2 bases short and J 6 bases short, with 8 bases between. Germline assignment: CDR1 SGHVS and CDR2 FNYEAQ. The CDR3, as DNA: TGTGCCAGCAGCTTACTTGAGATTAATTCACCCCTCCACTTT. Its protein product is CASSLLEINSPLHF.

This clonotype was seen a handful of times. The gene calls are TRBV20-1 and TRBJ1-2, with 7 bases matching TRBD1. Germline loops: CDR1 DFQATT, CDR2 SNEGSKA (reference sequence). The CDR3 covers 13 residues. V was pared by 4 bases and J by 7 bases, with 9 bases of the junction left unmatched. For the CDR3, the DNA is TGCAGTGCTACCACGCGGCCAGGGGGTGGCTACACCTTC. This sequence encodes CSATTRPGGGYTF.

This chain joins TRBV24-1 and TRBJ2-5; 13 bases are shared with TRBD2. Per the germline V gene, CDR1 is KGHDR and CDR2 is SFDVKD. V gave up 3 bases and J gave up 4 bases; unmatched junction bases: 4. The CDR3 spans 16 residues. CDR3 loop: CATSDIGTSGAETQYF. The CDR3 DNA follows: TGTGCCACCAGTGATATCGGGACTAGCGGGGCAGAGACCCAGTACTTC.